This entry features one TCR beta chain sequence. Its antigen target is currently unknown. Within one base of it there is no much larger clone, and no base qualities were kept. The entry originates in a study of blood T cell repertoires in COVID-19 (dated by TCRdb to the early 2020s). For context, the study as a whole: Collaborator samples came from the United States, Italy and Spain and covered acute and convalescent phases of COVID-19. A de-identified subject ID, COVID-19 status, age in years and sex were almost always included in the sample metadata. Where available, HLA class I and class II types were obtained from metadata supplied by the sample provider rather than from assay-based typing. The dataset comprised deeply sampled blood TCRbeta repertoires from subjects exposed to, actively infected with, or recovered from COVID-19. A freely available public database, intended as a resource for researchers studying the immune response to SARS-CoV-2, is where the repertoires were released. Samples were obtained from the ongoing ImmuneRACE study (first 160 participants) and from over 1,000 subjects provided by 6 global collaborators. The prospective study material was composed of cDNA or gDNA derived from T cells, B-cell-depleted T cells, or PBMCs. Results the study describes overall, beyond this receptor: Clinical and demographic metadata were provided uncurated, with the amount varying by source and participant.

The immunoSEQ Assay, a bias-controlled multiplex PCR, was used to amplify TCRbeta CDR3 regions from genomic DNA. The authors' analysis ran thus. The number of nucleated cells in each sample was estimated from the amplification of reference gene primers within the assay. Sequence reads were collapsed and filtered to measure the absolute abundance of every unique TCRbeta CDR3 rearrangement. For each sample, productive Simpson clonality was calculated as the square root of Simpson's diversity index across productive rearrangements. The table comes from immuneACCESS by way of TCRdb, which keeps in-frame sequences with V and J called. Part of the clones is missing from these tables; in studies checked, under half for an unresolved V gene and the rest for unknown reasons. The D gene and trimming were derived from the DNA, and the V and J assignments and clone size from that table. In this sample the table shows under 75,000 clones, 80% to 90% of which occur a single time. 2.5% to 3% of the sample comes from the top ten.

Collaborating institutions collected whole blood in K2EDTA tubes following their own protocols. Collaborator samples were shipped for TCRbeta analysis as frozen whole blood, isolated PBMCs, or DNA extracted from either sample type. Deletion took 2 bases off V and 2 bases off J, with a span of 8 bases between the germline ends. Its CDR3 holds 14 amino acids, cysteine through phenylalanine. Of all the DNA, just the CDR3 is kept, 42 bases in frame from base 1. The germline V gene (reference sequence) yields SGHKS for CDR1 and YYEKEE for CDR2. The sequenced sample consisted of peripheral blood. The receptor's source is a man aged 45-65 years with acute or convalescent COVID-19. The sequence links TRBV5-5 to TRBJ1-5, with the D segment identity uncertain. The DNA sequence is TGTGCCAGCAGCTTTACGGGTGGCAATCAGCCCCAGCATTTT. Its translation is CASSFTGGNQPQHF.